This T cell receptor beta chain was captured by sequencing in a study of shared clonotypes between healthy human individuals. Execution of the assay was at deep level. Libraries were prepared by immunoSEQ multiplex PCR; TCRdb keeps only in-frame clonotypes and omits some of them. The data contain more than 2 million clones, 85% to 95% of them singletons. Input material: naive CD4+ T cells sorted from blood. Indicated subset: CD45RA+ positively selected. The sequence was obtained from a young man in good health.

The CDR3 coding sequence is TGTGCCTGGAGTGTGCCCCCCGTTGGGGAGCAGTACTTC. It codes for CAWSVPPVGEQYF. The rearrangement uses TRBV30 and TRBJ2-7; no reliable D call. Per germline, CDR1 GTSNPN and CDR2 SVGIG (reference sequence). The CDR3 contains 13 residues. V shed 0 bases and J shed 7 bases, with 13 bases lying between them.